One sample yielded the 28 T cell receptor beta chains listed below, sequenced in a study of blood T cell repertoires in COVID-19. The data were produced by immunoSEQ multiplex PCR, yet TCRdb's version contains in-frame clones alone and is incomplete. Seen here are 120,000 or so clones, 75% to 90% observed once, and the top ten hold roughly 8%. The specimen was peripheral blood. The receptor set was obtained from a human donor in a cohort sampled during active COVID-19.

A word on this clone: Its ends do not fully match the called genes, so a read error is possible. The chain recombines TRBV28 with TRBJ2-2; D is perhaps TRBD2 (6 bases). Germline CDR1 reads MDHEN; CDR2 reads SYDVKM. The CDR3 runs 15 residues. The DNA for the CDR3 is TGTGCCAGCAGGCCCGTAGGGAGCTACACCGGGGGGCTGTTTTTT. Amino acids: CASRPVGSYTGGLFF.

The CDR3 DNA follows: TGTGCCAGTAGTATCCTGAGCCTCACCGGGGAGCTGTTTTTT. Protein sequence: CASSILSLTGELFF. The V gene is TRBV19, the J gene TRBJ2-2; D unclear. V was trimmed by 3 bases and J by 4 bases, leaving 9 bases between them. Germline CDR1 and CDR2: LNHDA and SQIVND (reference sequence). The CDR3 extends over 14 amino acids.

V usage is TRBV10-1 and J usage is TRBJ2-3; D is possibly TRBD2 (5 bases). The length of the CDR3 is 16 residues. The V gene's germline CDR1 is WNHNN and CDR2 SYGVQD (reference sequence). Between the trimmed V and J ends, which lost 6 bases and 4 bases, there was a span of 20 bases. CDR3 nucleotides: TGCGCCAGCAGCGGGCACCCATCTTGGGAGCCAGATACGCAGTATTTT. Protein product: CASSGHPSWEPDTQYF.

This chain connects TRBV15 to TRBJ2-3; 9 nucleotides align to TRBD2. CDR1 is LNHNV, CDR2 YYDKDF, per germline (reference sequence). J was trimmed by 0 bases and V by 3 bases; bases with no gene match: 4. CDR3 length: 16 residues. CDR3 sequence (DNA): TGTGCCACCAGCAGCTTGACTAGCGGTAGCACAGATACGCAGTATTTT. It translates to CATSSLTSGSTDTQYF.

The genes are TRBV6-5 and TRBJ2-7, with a possible D match to TRBD1 (5 bases). This CDR3 spans 13 amino acids. Germline-derived CDR1 and CDR2 are MNHEY and SVGAGI. V was pared by 6 bases and J by 2 bases, with 11 bases between. CDR3 protein: CASRMDTTYEQYF. CDR3 nucleotides: TGTGCCAGCAGAATGGACACAACCTACGAGCAGTACTTC.

The V gene is TRBV7-8, the J gene TRBJ2-7; D is possibly TRBD1 (5 bases). CDR1 is SGHVS, CDR2 FQNEAQ, per germline. The CDR3 totals 14 residues. V gave up 6 bases and J gave up 2 bases, with 14 bases separating them. CDR3 loop: CASSRSVGAYEQYF. The DNA of the CDR3 is TGTGCCAGCAGTAGGTCGGTAGGGGCCTACGAGCAGTACTTC.

The chain employs TRBV3-1 (or the pseudogene TRBV3-2) and TRBJ2-1; D perhaps matches TRBD1 (6 bases). The CDR3 extends over 18 amino acids. Germline V gene sequence: CDR1 LGHDT, CDR2 YNNKEL (reference sequence). Deletions cut 3 bases from V and 14 bases from J, with 32 bases between. The CDR3: CASSQVPLDRSTNLGEFF. In DNA, the CDR3 is TGTGCCAGCAGCCAGGTCCCTTTGGACAGATCAACTAACCTGGGGGAGTTCTTC.

The rearrangement links TRBV5-1 to TRBJ1-6, with TRBD1 as a possible D gene (5 bases). Trimming removed 5 bases at V and 5 bases at J, with 11 bases between. CDR1 is SGHRS and CDR2 is YFSETQ in the germline V gene. CDR3 length: 14 residues. Here the CDR3 reads CASSGAGNNSPLHF. The CDR3 bases are TGCGCCAGCAGTGGGGCAGGGAATAATTCACCCCTCCACTTT.

This sequence joins TRBV9 and TRBJ1-1, with D perhaps TRBD1 (5 bases). V lost 4 bases and J lost 6, with 10 bases in between. Per the germline V gene, CDR1 is SGDLS and CDR2 is YYNGEE. The CDR3 is made up of 12 amino acids. The CDR3: CASSSPGAEAFF. CDR3 nucleotides: TGTGCCAGCAGCTCCCCGGGGGCTGAAGCTTTCTTT.

The rearrangement links TRBV7-5 to TRBJ2-2; TRBD2, the table's D call, was not compared with the DNA. TRBV7-5 is a recognized pseudogene. The CDR3 has 17 residues. CDR3 sequence (DNA): TGTGCCAGAAGCCCGTTCGGTGGCGGGGACGTGGACGGGGAGCTGTTTTTT. Residues: CARSPFGGGDVDGELFF.

The chain joins TRBV6-5 to TRBJ1-5; 7 bases map to TRBD1. CDR3 length: 14 amino acids. Trimming cost V 4 bases and J 11 bases; bases outside gene matches: 11. Germline CDR1 and CDR2: MNHEY and SVGAGI. CDR3 DNA: TGTGCCAGCAGTTTCGGACAGGAGGGGGAGGCCCAGCATTTT. Amino acids: CASSFGQEGEAQHF.

The V gene is TRBV14, the J gene TRBJ1-1, with 8 bases aligning to TRBD1. Trimming removed 4 bases from V and 1 base from J; junction bases left unmatched: 2. This CDR3 contains 14 residues. Germline lookup yields CDR1 SGHDN and CDR2 FVKESK. The CDR3 bases are TGTGCCAGCAGCCGGGACAGGACGAACACTGAAGCTTTCTTT. Encoded protein: CASSRDRTNTEAFF.

The sample holds a few counts of this clone. The chain is built from TRBV28 and TRBJ2-4; a weak D match, TRBD2 (5 bases). V lost 8 bases to trimming and J lost 3 bases, with 14 bases between them. This CDR3 is built from 14 residues. Per germline, CDR1 MDHEN and CDR2 SYDVKM. CDR3 bases: TGTGCCAGCCAACTCGGGGATGTCAAAAACATTCAGTACTTC. It yields the protein CASQLGDVKNIQYF.

The chain couples TRBV28 to TRBJ2-1, with D possibly matching TRBD2 (7 bases). V lost 6 bases to trimming and J lost 3 bases, with 12 bases between them. The CDR3 is 14 amino acids. Germline V CDR1 and CDR2: MDHEN, SYDVKM. The CDR3 protein is CASSPGGRYNEQFF. CDR3 sequence (DNA): TGTGCCAGCAGCCCGGGGGGCCGCTACAATGAGCAGTTCTTC.

This chain joins TRBV27 and TRBJ2-3; D perhaps matches TRBD1 (6 bases). Per the germline V gene, CDR1 is MNHEY and CDR2 is SMNVEV (reference sequence). V lost 9 bases, J lost 1 base, and 11 bases lay in between. The CDR3 has 13 amino acids. The CDR3 DNA reads as TGTGCCAGTGGGGGCTTGGGCACAGATACGCAGTATTTT. It is translated as CASGGLGTDTQYF.

The chain combines TRBV7-8 with TRBJ1-2, with 10 positions matching TRBD1. The V gene's germline CDR1 is SGHVS and CDR2 FQNEAQ. V lost 5 bases to trimming and J lost 8 bases; unmatched junction nucleotides: 5. The CDR3 consists of 13 residues. CDR3 sequence (DNA): TGTGCCAGCAGCCCGGACAGGGGGGGAGGCTACACCTTC. Its protein product is CASSPDRGGGYTF.

The rearrangement uses TRBV11-3 and TRBJ2-2, with 10 bases identical to TRBD2. V lost 1 base and J lost 6; bases outside the gene matches: 8. Per the germline V gene, CDR1 is SGHNT and CDR2 is YENEEA. The CDR3 is made up of 17 amino acids. CDR3 nucleotides: TGTGCCAGCAGCTTAGCTGCAAGCGGGAGGGCCTCCGGGGAGCTGTTTTTT. It encodes CASSLAASGRASGELFF.

The rearrangement uses TRBV19 and TRBJ2-1; 7 bases are a match to TRBD2. V lost 1 base and J lost 9; bases outside the gene matches: 12. Per the germline V gene, CDR1 is LNHDA and CDR2 is SQIVND (reference sequence). The CDR3 extends over 16 amino acids. CDR3 protein: CASSIGDSGSWGEQFF. The CDR3 DNA is TGTGCCAGTAGTATAGGGGATAGCGGGTCTTGGGGTGAGCAGTTCTTC.

The genes are TRBV9 and TRBJ2-7, with 10 bases that match TRBD2. Germline V gene data show CDR1 as SGDLS and CDR2 as YYNGEE. V lost 1 base to trimming and J lost 5 bases; unmatched junction nucleotides: 6. This CDR3 is 15 amino acids long. The CDR3 coding sequence is TGTGCCAGCAGCGTACTAGCGGGAGAGCGTCACGAGCAGTACTTC. Encoded protein: CASSVLAGERHEQYF.

The chain employs TRBV15 and TRBJ2-7; 10 bases map to TRBD1. The V segment lost 2 bases and the J segment 6 bases; nucleotides outside the gene matches: 19. CDR3 length: 19 amino acids. Germline values: CDR1 LNHNV, CDR2 YYDKDF (reference sequence). For the CDR3, the DNA is TGTGCCACCAGCAGAACCGGGACAGGGGCAAGGGAACGGGAGGTCGAGCAGTACTTC. It translates to CATSRTGTGAREREVEQYF.

This sequence joins TRBV2 and TRBJ1-5; D is ambiguous. Trimming shortened V by 3 bases and J by 3 bases, and 9 bases separated the two germline ends. Germline CDR1 SNHLY, CDR2 FYNNEI. The CDR3 contains 14 residues. In DNA form, the CDR3 reads TGTGCCAGCAGTGACGGGAATCCCAATCAGCCCCAGCATTTT. Its translation: CASSDGNPNQPQHF.

V is TRBV2 and J is TRBJ2-1, with D possibly TRBD2 on 6 matching bases. The CDR3 sequence is 14 residues long. The germline CDR1 and CDR2 sequences are SNHLY and FYNNEI. V was cut by 8 bases and J by 8 bases, with 19 bases left in between. The CDR3 DNA follows: TGTGCCAGCGGGTTATTGGGGGGTCGGGATGAGCAGTTCTTC. It translates to CASGLLGGRDEQFF.

The chain links TRBV18 to TRBJ2-7; 8 bases line up with TRBD1. Germline loops: CDR1 KGHSH, CDR2 LQKENI. The CDR3 consists of 14 residues. The V segment lost 0 bases and the J segment 4 bases; nucleotides outside the gene matches: 2. The CDR3 sequence: CASSPPGQGYEQYF. In DNA, the CDR3 is TGTGCCAGCTCACCACCCGGACAGGGTTACGAGCAGTACTTC.

Remarks on this clone: The junction and the germline gene differ at one end; a read error may be behind it. This chain joins TRBV29-1 and TRBJ2-2; TRBD2 aligns across 14 bases. Germline V lookup: CDR1 SQVTM, CDR2 ANQGSEA. The CDR3 runs to 15 residues. CDR3 in amino acids: CSVEGTSGSPGELFF. CDR3 coding DNA: TGCAGCGTCGAAGGGACTAGCGGGAGCCCCGGGGAGCTGTTTTTT.

This chain uses TRBV11-2 with TRBJ1-2, with D perhaps matching TRBD1 (5 bases). The germline CDR1 and CDR2 sequences are SGHAT and FQNNGV. This CDR3 spans 14 amino acids. V gave up 1 base and J gave up 3 bases, with 9 bases separating them. The CDR3 loop reads CASSLGQRDYGYTF. The CDR3 nucleotides read TGTGCCAGCAGCTTAGGACAGCGGGACTATGGCTACACCTTC.

V gene TRBV28 combines with J gene TRBJ1-5; 8 bases match TRBD1. Germline assignment: CDR1 MDHEN and CDR2 SYDVKM. The CDR3 is 17 amino acids. V dropped 5 bases and J dropped 4; count of bases not matched to a gene: 13. The DNA of the CDR3 is TGTGCCAGCAGTCTGGGGGTGTTGACAGGGGATAATCAGCCCCAGCATTTT. Translation: CASSLGVLTGDNQPQHF.

V gene TRBV28 combines with J gene TRBJ2-5; the D gene is possibly TRBD2 (5 bases). The germline V gene has CDR1 MDHEN and CDR2 SYDVKM. Trimming shortened V by 0 bases and J by 2 bases, and 7 bases separated the two germline ends. There are 14 residues in the CDR3. CDR3 residues: CASSLWRDQETQYF. In DNA form, the CDR3 reads TGTGCCAGCAGTTTATGGAGGGATCAAGAGACCCAGTACTTC.

The J gene is TRBJ1-1, the V gene TRBV18, with 8 nucleotides matching TRBD1. Trimming took 3 bases from V and 1 from J; bases not matched to a gene: 4. Germline V gene lookup returns CDR1 KGHSH and CDR2 LQKENI. The CDR3 extends over 15 amino acids. In nucleotides, the CDR3 is TGTGCCAGCTCACCCCGACAGGGGACGAACACTGAAGCTTTCTTT. Translation gives CASSPRQGTNTEAFF.